The clone carrying this T cell receptor beta chain came up once. Its antigen is unidentified. Germline CDR1 is WSHSY and CDR2 is SAAADI. Trimming took 9 bases from V and 6 from J, leaving 14 bases between them. The CDR3 sequence is 12 residues long. The sample is drawn from a study of T cell responses to AZD1222 COVID-19 vaccine. Findings of the study overall: There were mostly white British donors and more females than males, and clonal diversity was possibly underestimated.

Assay: immunoSEQ multiplex PCR; the TCRdb copy retains only in-frame clones and omits some. The repertoire has roughly 130,000 clones, over 75% of them found once; the top ten carry around 1.6%. The sample here was peripheral blood, taken on day 0 of AZD1222 vaccination. The chain employs TRBV10-2 and TRBJ1-2, with D uncertain. The source is an adult in good health. Here the CDR3 DNA reads TGCGCCAGTCTTGGGTATAAAAATGGCTACACCTTC. Its translation is CASLGYKNGYTF.